This T cell receptor beta chain is from a study of immunodeficiency (dated by TCRdb to between 2017 and 2020). Some background on the complete study: The repertoires were analyzed to search for VDJ recombination defects and oligoclonality. Broad study findings and their caveats: In the entropy comparisons of patients against healthy controls, patients were shown as n=3 (open circles), and an effect of thymic development was suggested only as a possibility. CD4+ T cell V-J pairing and productive entropy appeared similar between patients and controls. Based on top-100 and total clonotype frequencies, severe oligoclonality was found in patient CD8+ T cells but not in patient CD4+ T cells.

Points on this clone: The specificity of this receptor is unknown. Base-call qualities are not available, and no considerably larger clone is one nucleotide away.

Measured from the cysteine to the phenylalanine, the CDR3 is 13 residues long. Only the CDR3 portion is preserved as DNA: 39 bases, with reading frame beginning at the first base. V and J lose 4 bases and 3 bases, and a span of 11 bases separates them. The germline V gene encodes CDR1 SGHRS and CDR2 YFSETQ. Genomic DNA was extracted using the QIAamp DNA Blood Mini Kit and was submitted for immunoSEQ repertoire analysis. Using a standard quantity of genomic DNA template, multiplex PCR was run to amplify the CDR3 regions. The PCR products underwent sequencing on an Illumina platform. The paper's data handling went like this. Alignment of sequences was done against a reference, and the V, D and J gene definitions came from IMGT. To eliminate PCR and sequencing errors, a nearest-neighbor clustering algorithm combined closely related sequences. V, D and J usage in productive unique and total sequences was analyzed using ImmunoSEQ Analyzer tools and R version 3.6.1. What TCRdb holds here is the immuneACCESS table cut down to in-frame rearrangements. Part of the clones is not present; checked against another copy, under half of the missing clones reflect an unresolved V gene, and the others are unexplained. The V and J calls and clone size come from that table; D and trimming were worked out from the DNA. The sample profile shows around 4,200 clones; about 90% of them were found once. Over 3.5% of the sample is taken by the ten largest.

CD3+CD4+ T cells were sorted from fresh PBMCs before TCR sequencing. Sequenced: CD4+ T cells from blood. This TCR derives from a human donor in good health. The rearranged segments are TRBV5-1 and TRBJ2-7, with TRBD2 as a weak D call on 5 bases. The sequence in DNA is TGCGCCAGCAGCGCGGGTAGTGACTACGAGCAGTACTTC. It translates as CASSAGSDYEQYF.